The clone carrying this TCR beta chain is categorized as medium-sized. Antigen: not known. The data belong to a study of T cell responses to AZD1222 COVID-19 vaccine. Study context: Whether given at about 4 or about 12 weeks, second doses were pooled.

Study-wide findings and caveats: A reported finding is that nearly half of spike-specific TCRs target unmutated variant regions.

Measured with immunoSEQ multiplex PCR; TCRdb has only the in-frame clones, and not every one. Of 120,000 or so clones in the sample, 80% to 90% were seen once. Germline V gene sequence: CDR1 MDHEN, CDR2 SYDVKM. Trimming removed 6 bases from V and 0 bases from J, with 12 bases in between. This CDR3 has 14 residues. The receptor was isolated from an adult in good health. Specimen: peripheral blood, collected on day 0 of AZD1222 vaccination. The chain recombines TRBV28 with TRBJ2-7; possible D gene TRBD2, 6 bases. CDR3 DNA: TGTGCCAGCAGGGGGGGACTGACCTCCTACGAGCAGTACTTC. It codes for CASRGGLTSYEQYF.